The 14 T cell receptor beta chains listed next were all sequenced from one sample in a study of T cells in Graves' hyperthyroidism and ophthalmopathy. Amplified TCR beta CDR3 regions came from RNA transcripts. First-round RT-PCR of the TCR CDR3 relied on the HTBI primer set. TCRdb called the multiplex PCR reads again in MiXCR, with one record for every CDR3 protein. Among under 350,000 distinct CDR3 sequences, around 23% were seen once, and the ten largest hold over 45%. Sequencing was carried out using blood. These receptors were obtained from a woman aged 50 to 60 with Graves' hyperthyroidism.

This clonotype showed up many times. The V gene is TRBV28, the J gene TRBJ2-7, with D possibly being TRBD1 (5 bases). The V end lost 6 bases, the J end lost 3 bases, and 15 bases lay between the germline ends. Germline CDR1 is MDHEN and CDR2 is SYDVKM. This CDR3 is 14 amino acids long. CDR3 region: CASRRSGLIYEQYF. CDR3 nucleotide sequence: TGTGCCAGCAGAAGATCAGGGTTAATCTACGAGCAGTACTTC. The whole variable domain, filled in from reference TRBV28 and TRBJ2-7, reads DVKVTQSSRYLVKRTGEKVFLECVQDMDHENMFWYRQDPGLGLRLIYFSYDVKMKEKGDIPEGYSVSREKKERFSLILESASTNQTSMYLCASRRSGLIYEQYFGPGTRLTVT.

This chain connects TRBV11-2 to TRBJ2-2, with a tentative D call TRBD2 (7 bases). This CDR3 is 16 amino acids long. Germline assignment: CDR1 SGHAT and CDR2 FQNNGV. Trimming left V 0 bases short and J 5 bases short, with 13 bases between. Here the CDR3 DNA reads TGTGCCAGCAGCTTAGATCCGGGGAGGGGGACCGGGGAGCTGTTTTTT. Amino acid sequence: CASSLDPGRGTGELFF.

This clonotype was seen ten or more times. J is TRBJ2-7 and V is TRBV12-3 or TRBV12-4; 8 bases agree with TRBD1. The V gene end was trimmed by 6 bases and the J gene end by 7 bases; junction bases not matched to a gene: 8. This CDR3 is 13 amino acids long. CDR3 in amino acids: CASSSGQGREQYF. The CDR3 DNA reads as TGTGCCAGCAGCTCCGGACAGGGACGGGAGCAGTACTTC.

This clonotype has a count of ten or more. The V call is TRBV2, the J call TRBJ2-2; no reliable D call. Germline V lookup: CDR1 SNHLY, CDR2 FYNNEI. The CDR3 is 13 residues long. Trimming stripped 6 bases from V and 6 bases from J, with 11 bases between. CDR3: CASRASSAGELFF. The CDR3 DNA follows: TGTGCCAGCAGAGCGTCGTCGGCCGGGGAGCTGTTTTTT.

This clonotype was seen a few times. Since a much larger clone is just one base distant, this may be a read error. The CDR3 is CASSLISGADYGYTF. The CDR3 DNA reads TGCGCCAGCAGCCTCATATCGGGGGCGGACTATGGCTACACCTTC. The chain is built from TRBV5-1 and TRBJ1-2; a possible D gene is TRBD1 (6 bases). V shed 4 bases and J shed 3 bases, with 16 bases lying between them. Germline CDR1 is SGHRS and CDR2 is YFSETQ. CDR3 length: 15 residues.

This clonotype was counted at least ten times. The V gene is TRBV29-1, the J gene TRBJ2-1, with a possible D match to TRBD1 (7 bases). The CDR3 consists of 13 residues. With 4 bases removed from V and 7 bases from J, the gap between germline ends came to 14 bases. CDR1 is SQVTM, CDR2 ANQGSEA, per germline. Here the CDR3 reads CSVGRAGGNEQFF. DNA of the CDR3: TGCAGCGTTGGGAGGGCAGGGGGTAATGAGCAGTTCTTC.

This clonotype was counted many times. V usage is TRBV2 and J usage is TRBJ1-2, with 9 bases that match TRBD1. Per the germline V gene, CDR1 is SNHLY and CDR2 is FYNNEI. The length of the CDR3 is 14 residues. V shed 6 bases, J shed 6 bases, and the junction held 8 bases outside the gene matches. CDR3 protein: CASSLGQGIDGYTF. In DNA form, the CDR3 reads TGTGCCAGCAGCCTGGGACAGGGAATAGATGGCTACACCTTC.

This clonotype was found many times. This chain uses TRBV2 with TRBJ1-1, with unresolved D. The length of the CDR3 is 12 residues. Germline CDR1 is SNHLY and CDR2 is FYNNEI. Trimming left V 6 bases short and J 5 bases short, with 10 bases between. Here the CDR3 DNA reads TGTGCCAGCAGACCCGACGGGACTGAAGCTTTCTTT. As protein: CASRPDGTEAFF.

The rearrangement joins TRBV28 to TRBJ2-7, with 7 bases fitting TRBD1. The J segment lost 3 bases and the V segment lost 8 bases, leaving 10 bases of the junction unmatched. This CDR3 comprises 14 residues. Germline CDR1 MDHEN, CDR2 SYDVKM. The CDR3 protein is CASFAGTDRYEQYF. DNA of the CDR3: TGTGCCAGCTTCGCCGGGACAGACCGCTACGAGCAGTACTTC.

This clonotype was seen at least ten times. The chain recombines TRBV28 with TRBJ2-7; possibly TRBD1 or TRBD2 for D (5 bases each). V was cut by 6 bases and J by 5 bases, with 20 bases left in between. Germline CDR1 reads MDHEN; CDR2 reads SYDVKM. This CDR3 has 15 residues. The CDR3 reads CASSLGTVGVHEQYF. The CDR3 nucleotides read TGTGCCAGCAGCCTCGGGACGGTAGGGGTCCACGAGCAGTACTTC. The entire variable domain, with the rest obtained from reference TRBV28 and TRBJ2-7, is as follows: DVKVTQSSRYLVKRTGEKVFLECVQDMDHENMFWYRQDPGLGLRLIYFSYDVKMKEKGDIPEGYSVSREKKERFSLILESASTNQTSMYLCASSLGTVGVHEQYFGPGTRLTVT.

This clonotype was counted only a few times. The chain recombines TRBV18 with TRBJ1-2, with no clear D. CDR3 length: 16 residues. Germline CDR1 and CDR2: KGHSH and LQKENI. Trimming took off 0 bases at V and 0 bases at J, with 11 bases between the two ends. CDR3 nucleotide sequence: TGTGCCAGCTCACCACCGAAAAGCCTAACTAACTATGGCTACACCTTC. Translation: CASSPPKSLTNYGYTF. Full variable domain (remainder filled in from reference TRBV18 and TRBJ1-2): NAGVMQNPRHLVRRRGQEARLRCSPMKGHSHVYWYRQLPEEGLKFMVYLQKENIIDESGMPKERFSAEFPKEGPSILRIQQVVRGDSAAYFCASSPPKSLTNYGYTFGSGTRLTVV.

V and J are TRBV19 and TRBJ2-5, with D perhaps assigned TRBD1 or TRBD2 (6 bases each). The CDR3 runs to 16 residues. V was cut by 3 bases and J by 2 bases, with 16 bases left in between. Germline lookup yields CDR1 LNHDA and CDR2 SQIVND (reference sequence). Here the CDR3 reads CASSMISGALQETQYF. The DNA for the CDR3 is TGTGCCAGTAGTATGATATCGGGGGCACTTCAAGAGACCCAGTACTTC.

The chain combines TRBV5-1 with TRBJ2-1; TRBD2 matches 10 bases. This CDR3 comprises 14 residues. The V and J ends lost 4 bases and 4 bases, in that order; junction bases with no gene match: 2. From germline, CDR1 is SGHRS and CDR2 YFSETQ. Here the CDR3 reads CASSGAGGYNEQFF. CDR3 in DNA: TGCGCCAGCAGCGGAGCGGGGGGGTACAATGAGCAGTTCTTC.

Ten or more counts support this clonotype. The V call is TRBV7-9, the J call TRBJ2-5; the match to TRBD2 covers 8 bases. The germline gives CDR1 SEHNR, CDR2 FQNEAQ (reference sequence). The J segment lost 1 base and the V segment lost 4 bases, leaving 17 bases of the junction unmatched. The CDR3 is made up of 19 amino acids. The CDR3 DNA sequence: TGTGCCAGCAGCTCCACCATTTCCGGGACTAGAGGCCGCCAAGAGACCCAGTACTTC. This gives the protein CASSSTISGTRGRQETQYF.